The clone carrying this T cell receptor (beta chain) was seen just once. The record originates from a study of cytomegalovirus exposure and HLA in healthy donors. Germline assignment: CDR1 SGHRS and CDR2 YFSETQ. CDR3 length equals 16 residues. V lost 8 bases and J lost 2, with 22 bases in between. Primers for the PCR totalled 60 Vbeta and 13 Jbeta. Generated by immunoSEQ multiplex PCR, the TCRdb table keeps only in-frame clones and is missing some. The table has about 110,000 clones, 65% to 80% seen once. The chain employs TRBV5-1 and TRBJ1-2; D possibly corresponds to TRBD1 (5 bases). The clonotype originates from a female donor in good health and CMV-seropositive. The sequenced sample consisted of PBMCs. The CDR3 DNA follows: TGCGCCAGTAGGAAGCTAACAGGAGTCCAGAACTATGGCTACACCTTC. This sequence encodes CASRKLTGVQNYGYTF. The variable domain in full, completed from reference TRBV5-1 and TRBJ1-2, reads KAGVTQTPRYLIKTRGQQVTLSCSPISGHRSVSWYQQTPGQGLQFLFEYFSETQRNKGNFPGRFSGRQFSNSRSEMNVSTLELGDSALYLCASRKLTGVQNYGYTFGSGTRLTVV.